This T cell receptor beta chain was observed in a study of CD8 T cells in ankylosing spondylitis. Findings and limits, study-wide: One TCR beta motif, made up of about 8 highly homologous variants, appeared characteristic of ankylosing spondylitis blood. Clones linked to disease, bearing a CD8+ phenotype, were relatively rare in peripheral blood. Reported data indicate significant enrichment of disease-linked clones within matched ankylosing spondylitis synovial fluid. Past research had described some motif variants in reactive arthritis synovial fluid and blood.

V lost 8 bases and J lost 0; bases outside the gene matches: 12. CDR1 ENHRY and CDR2 SYGVKD come from the germline V gene. CDR3 size: 16 residues. Construction of TCR beta libraries was performed using quantitative 5'-RACE with molecular barcodes. MiXCR, run by TCRdb on the 5' RACE reads, gives a single entry per CDR3 protein. The sample includes some 200,000 distinct CDR3 sequences, approximately 7.4% seen only once; the top ten take around 14%. In its sample, this clonotype was seen many times. Its antigen is currently unknown. The source is a male donor with ankylosing spondylitis. Input material: blood, either unsorted or a sorted T cell fraction (not recorded which). The chain links TRBV10-3 to TRBJ1-1; 7 bases align to TRBD1. Here the CDR3 reads CAIGVKQGRMNTEAFF. CDR3 DNA: TGTGCCATCGGAGTAAAACAGGGGCGCATGAACACTGAAGCTTTCTTT.